A single sample gave rise to the 31 T cell receptor beta chains below, sequenced in a study of blood T cell dynamics during melanoma immunotherapy. Sequencing used immunoSEQ multiplex PCR; TCRdb keeps in-frame clones, though not all of them. In the table there are around 7,000 clones, about 80% of which are singletons. Sample time point: pre-treatment baseline. The sample consisted of blood, taken from a patient treated with checkpoint blockade. These receptor sequences come from a human donor with melanoma.

The V call is TRBV27, the J call TRBJ2-7, with D tentatively TRBD2 (5 bases). CDR3 length: 11 amino acids. The germline V and J ends were trimmed by 6 bases and 7 bases, with 10 bases remaining between them. Germline V lookup: CDR1 MNHEY, CDR2 SMNVEV (reference sequence). The CDR3 DNA is TGTGCCAGCAGCGGAGGCAGAGAGCAGTACTTC. Protein: CASSGGREQYF.

The rearrangement uses TRBV28 and TRBJ1-5; D remains ambiguous. This CDR3 comprises 14 residues. V was shortened by 3 bases and J by 2 bases, with 8 bases between the two germline ends. Looked up from germline, CDR1 is MDHEN and CDR2 is SYDVKM. In nucleotides, the CDR3 is TGTGCCAGCAGTTTCGGGTGGGGCAATCAGCCCCAGCATTTT. Translating gives CASSFGWGNQPQHF.

The genes are TRBV7-9 and TRBJ1-4; possible D gene TRBD1, 5 bases. The CDR3 covers 15 residues. Trimming removed 6 bases at V and 3 bases at J, with 14 bases between. Germline-derived CDR1 and CDR2 are SEHNR and FQNEAQ (reference sequence). CDR3 sequence reads: CASRRDSLPNEKLFF. The CDR3 DNA sequence: TGTGCCAGCAGGCGTGACAGTCTGCCTAATGAAAAACTGTTTTTT.

The V gene is TRBV7-8, the J gene TRBJ1-5, with D possibly TRBD1 on 5 matching bases. V was shortened by 5 bases and J by 2 bases, with 13 bases between the two germline ends. This CDR3 region has 15 residues. The germline V gene has CDR1 SGHVS and CDR2 FQNEAQ. The CDR3 nucleotides read TGTGCCAGCAGCCTACTACAGGTCCGCAATCAGCCCCAGCATTTT. Translating gives CASSLLQVRNQPQHF.

V gene TRBV19 combines with J gene TRBJ2-7; D remains ambiguous. Trimming took 7 bases from V and 1 from J, leaving 11 bases between them. The CDR3 totals 13 residues. Germline values: CDR1 LNHDA, CDR2 SQIVND (reference sequence). CDR3 DNA sequence: TGTGCCAGTAAGCGAGCCGGTTCCTACGAGCAGTACTTC. Residues: CASKRAGSYEQYF. Drawing the rest from reference TRBV19 and TRBJ2-7, the complete variable domain is DGGITQSPKYLFRKEGQNVTLSCEQNLNHDAMYWYRQDPGQGLRLIYYSQIVNDFQKGDIAEGYSVSREKKESFPLTVTSAQKNPTAFYLCASKRAGSYEQYFGPGTRLTVT.

The rearrangement joins TRBV6-5 to TRBJ2-5, with 8 bases identical to TRBD1. J was trimmed by 11 bases and V by 6 bases; bases with no gene match: 11. Germline-derived CDR1 and CDR2 are MNHEY and SVGAGI. CDR3 length: 13 residues. For the CDR3, the DNA is TGTGCCAGCAGACCCGGACAGGGACGAGAGCAGTACTTC. As protein: CASRPGQGREQYF.

The chain combines TRBV6-4 with TRBJ2-7; D is unresolved. The germline V gene has CDR1 MRHNA and CDR2 SNTAGT. Trimming removed 9 bases at V and 0 bases at J, with 15 bases between. The CDR3 covers 14 residues. CDR3 sequence reads: CAREDMGSSYEQYF. CDR3 DNA: TGTGCCAGGGAAGACATGGGCTCCTCCTACGAGCAGTACTTC.

The rearrangement links TRBV21-1 to TRBJ2-3; the table gives TRBD1 as D, unverified against the DNA. TRBV21-1 is tagged as a pseudogene. The CDR3 runs to 18 residues. CDR3: CASSPGQGPPGGTDTQYF. The CDR3 DNA reads as TGTGCCAGCAGCCCGGGACAGGGTCCGCCCGGGGGCACAGATACGCAGTATTTT.

V and J are TRBV7-6 and TRBJ2-7, with TRBD2 matching 10 bases. Per the germline V gene, CDR1 is SGHVS and CDR2 is FNYEAQ. This CDR3 comprises 16 residues. V lost 5 bases, J lost 5 bases, and 12 bases stayed unmatched. CDR3 sequence (DNA): TGTGCCAGCAGCGAGGCTCTAGCGGGAGATTTCAACGAGCAGTACTTC. It translates to CASSEALAGDFNEQYF.

This clone was recorded only once. V is TRBV5-1 and J is TRBJ1-2; 7 bases agree with TRBD1. Germline V lookup: CDR1 SGHRS, CDR2 YFSETQ. This CDR3 is 18 amino acids long. The V segment lost 4 bases and the J segment 6 bases; nucleotides outside the gene matches: 21. The CDR3 DNA is TGCGCCAGCAGCGCGGGACAGCTGAGCCCCCTCATCAAGGATGGCTACACCTTC. It translates to CASSAGQLSPLIKDGYTF.

The V call is TRBV7-2, the J call TRBJ2-7; 7 bases are a match to TRBD1. V lost 0 bases, J lost 0 bases, and 8 bases stayed unmatched. Germline V CDR1 and CDR2: SGHTA, FQGNSA. CDR3 length: 17 residues. CDR3 sequence: CASSLARQGRSSYEQYF. DNA of the CDR3: TGTGCCAGCAGCTTAGCTAGACAGGGTCGATCCTCCTACGAGCAGTACTTC.

V gene TRBV30 combines with J gene TRBJ1-2; D not resolved. The V gene's germline CDR1 is GTSNPN and CDR2 SVGIG (reference sequence). V dropped 2 bases and J dropped 4 bases, with 8 bases sitting between them. There are 12 residues in the CDR3. CDR3 sequence (DNA): TGTGCCTGGAGTTATAGGTCCTATGGCTACACCTTC. This codes for CAWSYRSYGYTF.

This clone came up a few times. The CDR3 spells CASSDSTSGSETGELFF. The CDR3 nucleotides read TGTGCCAGCAGTGACTCGACTAGCGGGAGTGAAACCGGGGAGCTGTTTTTT. The genes are TRBV6-4 and TRBJ2-2; TRBD2 aligns across 12 bases. With 0 bases clipped from V and 5 bases from J, the junction kept 4 bases outside the gene matches. The CDR3 length is 17 residues. Germline-derived CDR1 and CDR2 are MRHNA and SNTAGT.

This clone came up once. The V and J genes are TRBV28 and TRBJ1-6, with 7 bases fitting TRBD1. CDR3 length: 15 residues. The trim removed 3 bases at V and 5 bases at J, leaving 4 bases unmatched. Germline assignment: CDR1 MDHEN and CDR2 SYDVKM. CDR3 sequence reads: CASSFPTGNNSPLHF. Here the CDR3 DNA reads TGTGCCAGCAGTTTCCCGACAGGGAATAATTCACCCCTCCACTTT.

The chain has TRBV25-1 and TRBJ1-3; D possibly corresponds to TRBD1 (6 bases). Looked up from germline, CDR1 is MGHDK and CDR2 is SYGVNS. This CDR3 is built from 18 residues. V was clipped by 3 bases and J by 4 bases, with 22 bases between them. As DNA, the CDR3 is TGTGCCAGCAGTGAGAGGCCCGGAGCGCAGGGGTCAGGAAACACCATATATTTT. Translation: CASSERPGAQGSGNTIYF. Looking up the rest from reference TRBV25-1 and TRBJ1-3 gives the full variable domain: EADIYQTPRYLVIGTGKKITLECSQTMGHDKMYWYQQDPGMELHLIHYSYGVNSTEKGDLSSESTVSRIRTEHFPLTLESARPSHTSQYLCASSERPGAQGSGNTIYFGEGSWLTVV.

The genes are TRBV19 and TRBJ2-5; tentatively, D is TRBD1 (5 bases). The DNA end is more similar to TRBJ2-7, so the J call may be wrong. The CDR3 has 13 residues. From germline, CDR1 is LNHDA and CDR2 SQIVND (reference sequence). CDR3 sequence reads: CASSIAGTYEQYF. DNA of the CDR3: TGTGCCAGTAGTATCGCAGGGACCTACGAGCAGTACTTC.

The V and J genes are TRBV28 and TRBJ1-5; 10 nucleotides align to TRBD1. With 6 bases clipped from V and 9 bases from J, the junction kept 8 bases outside the gene matches. Looked up from germline, CDR1 is MDHEN and CDR2 is SYDVKM. The CDR3 runs 14 residues. In nucleotides, the CDR3 is TGTGCCAGCAGCCCTGACAGGGGGCGAGGGCCCCAGCATTTT. It yields the protein CASSPDRGRGPQHF. Supplemented by reference TRBV28 and TRBJ1-5, the full variable domain reads DVKVTQSSRYLVKRTGEKVFLECVQDMDHENMFWYRQDPGLGLRLIYFSYDVKMKEKGDIPEGYSVSREKKERFSLILESASTNQTSMYLCASSPDRGRGPQHFGDGTRLSIL.

The J gene is TRBJ2-2, the V gene TRBV7-8; 9 bases are shared with TRBD2. Looked up from germline, CDR1 is SGHVS and CDR2 is FQNEAQ. With 6 bases clipped from V and 5 bases from J, the junction kept 4 bases outside the gene matches. The CDR3 sequence is 14 residues long. The CDR3 nucleotides read TGTGCCAGCAGTCCTCTAGCGGGGACCGGGGAGCTGTTTTTT. Residues: CASSPLAGTGELFF.

V usage is TRBV7-3 and J usage is TRBJ2-7, with 8 bases matching TRBD1. Looked up from germline, CDR1 is SGHTA and CDR2 is FQGTGA. V lost 5 bases to trimming and J lost 6 bases; unmatched junction nucleotides: 6. CDR3 length: 13 amino acids. This CDR3 is CASSRDRGGEQYF. The CDR3 DNA sequence: TGTGCCAGCAGCAGAGACAGGGGAGGCGAGCAGTACTTC.

The chain recombines TRBV7-9 with TRBJ2-5, with 7 bases identical to TRBD2. The J call could be wrong; TRBJ2-7 is a better fit for the DNA end. Germline V lookup: CDR1 SEHNR, CDR2 FQNEAQ (reference sequence). The CDR3 is made up of 16 amino acids. In DNA, the CDR3 is TGTGCCAGCAGCTCAAAACCGGGACTACCAACCTACGAGCAGTACTTC. Protein sequence: CASSSKPGLPTYEQYF.

The V call is TRBV19, the J call TRBJ2-2, with no clear D. CDR3 size: 13 residues. In germline, CDR1 is LNHDA, CDR2 SQIVND (reference sequence). Trimming removed 3 bases from V and 8 bases from J, with 10 bases in between. The CDR3 sequence: CASSIRFSGELFF. Here the CDR3 DNA reads TGTGCCAGTAGTATTAGGTTCTCAGGGGAGCTGTTTTTT.

Relative to its sample, this clone is medium-sized. The J gene is TRBJ1-3, the V gene TRBV2; no firm D call. V was pared by 1 base and J by 0 bases, with 7 bases between. This CDR3 has 15 residues. The V gene's germline CDR1 is SNHLY and CDR2 FYNNEI. This CDR3 is CASSEDSSSGNTIYF. In DNA, the CDR3 is TGTGCCAGCAGTGAAGACAGCAGCTCTGGAAACACCATATATTTT.

This chain uses TRBV10-3 with TRBJ1-1; no reliable D call. The germline gives CDR1 ENHRY, CDR2 SYGVKD. The CDR3 contains 13 residues. Trimming pared 7 bases from V and 8 bases from J, leaving 17 bases between. CDR3 sequence: CAIKGQNTGEAFF. The CDR3 DNA reads TGTGCCATCAAAGGGCAAAACACCGGGGAAGCTTTCTTT.

The genes are TRBV9 and TRBJ1-5; D is undetermined. V lost 0 bases, J lost 0 bases, and 7 bases lay in between. Germline assignment: CDR1 SGDLS and CDR2 YYNGEE. The CDR3 sequence is 15 residues long. In DNA, the CDR3 is TGTGCCAGCAGCGTAGGAACTTATAGCAATCAGCCCCAGCATTTT. Translation gives CASSVGTYSNQPQHF.

In this sample, this clone turned up a few times. The rearrangement links TRBV27 to TRBJ1-5; possibly TRBD1 for D (6 bases). This CDR3 comprises 15 residues. Trimming left V 5 bases short and J 4 bases short, with 15 bases between. CDR1 is MNHEY and CDR2 is SMNVEV in the germline V gene (reference sequence). The CDR3 coding sequence is TGTGCCAGCAGTCAGACAGGAGTTTCAAATCAGCCCCAGCATTTT. It encodes CASSQTGVSNQPQHF.

CDR3 region: CASSVASGVKSYEQYF. CDR3 DNA: TGCGCCAGCAGTGTAGCTAGCGGAGTGAAATCCTACGAGCAGTACTTC. The V gene is TRBV10-2, the J gene TRBJ2-7; 7 bases match TRBD2. Germline V gene lookup returns CDR1 WSHSY and CDR2 SAAADI. CDR3 length: 16 residues. V dropped 4 bases and J dropped 1; count of bases not matched to a gene: 10.

This clone was found once. The genes are TRBV5-1 and TRBJ1-1, with TRBD1 matching over 8 bases. Germline lookup yields CDR1 SGHRS and CDR2 YFSETQ. The CDR3 totals 14 residues. V shed 3 bases and J 7 bases; nucleotides not matched to a gene: 8. CDR3 loop: CASSSRTGSSEAFF. The DNA for the CDR3 is TGCGCCAGCAGCTCCCGGACAGGGTCAAGTGAAGCTTTCTTT.

V and J are TRBV6-5 and TRBJ2-6, with D perhaps matching TRBD2 (6 bases). V was trimmed by 5 bases and J by 4 bases, leaving 12 bases between them. This CDR3 contains 15 residues. The germline gives CDR1 MNHEY, CDR2 SVGAGI. The CDR3, as DNA: TGTGCCAGCAGTAATCGGAGGGCCGGGGCCAACGTCCTGACTTTC. As protein: CASSNRRAGANVLTF.

This clone has only one observation. The V gene is TRBV29-1, the J gene TRBJ1-1; TRBD1 might be the D (6 bases). Germline assignment: CDR1 SQVTM and CDR2 ANQGSEA. The length of the CDR3 is 14 residues. The germline V and J ends were trimmed by 5 bases and 0 bases, with 13 bases remaining between them. As DNA, the CDR3 is TGCAGCGTTACTAAGGACAGACTGAACACTGAAGCTTTCTTT. Protein product: CSVTKDRLNTEAFF.

This clone is a singleton in its sample. The chain employs TRBV5-1 and TRBJ2-7; D gene ambiguous. The CDR3 has 15 residues. Per the germline V gene, CDR1 is SGHRS and CDR2 is YFSETQ. Deletions cut 6 bases from V and 4 bases from J, with 20 bases between. The CDR3 DNA reads TGCGCCAGCACCATGTCCTCAGGCTCATGGTACGAGCAGTACTTC. Translation gives CASTMSSGSWYEQYF. Drawing the rest from reference TRBV5-1 and TRBJ2-7, the complete variable domain is KAGVTQTPRYLIKTRGQQVTLSCSPISGHRSVSWYQQTPGQGLQFLFEYFSETQRNKGNFPGRFSGRQFSNSRSEMNVSTLELGDSALYLCASTMSSGSWYEQYFGPGTRLTVT.

This clone came up once. The genes are TRBV19 and TRBJ1-4; no firm D call. The CDR3 runs 15 residues. The germline V gene encodes CDR1 LNHDA and CDR2 SQIVND (reference sequence). Trimming took off 5 bases at V and 2 bases at J, with 12 bases between the two ends. CDR3 DNA sequence: TGTGCCAGTAGTCCAAGCGGTTCTACTAATGAAAAACTGTTTTTT. Its translation is CASSPSGSTNEKLFF.